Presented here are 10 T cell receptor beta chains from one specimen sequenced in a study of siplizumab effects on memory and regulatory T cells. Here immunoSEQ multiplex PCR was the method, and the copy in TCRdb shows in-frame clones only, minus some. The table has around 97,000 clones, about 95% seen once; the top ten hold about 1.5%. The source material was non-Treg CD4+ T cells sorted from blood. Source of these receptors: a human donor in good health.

The CDR3 nucleotides read TGTGCCAGCAGGGATTTCGAGGCGGGAGGTTTATACGAGCAGTACTTC. Translated, it gives CASRDFEAGGLYEQYF. The chain has TRBV27 and TRBJ2-7; 8 nucleotides match TRBD2. The CDR3 sequence is 16 residues long. CDR1 and CDR2 from the germline V gene are MNHEY and SMNVEV (reference sequence). V shed 6 bases and J 4 bases; nucleotides not matched to a gene: 14.

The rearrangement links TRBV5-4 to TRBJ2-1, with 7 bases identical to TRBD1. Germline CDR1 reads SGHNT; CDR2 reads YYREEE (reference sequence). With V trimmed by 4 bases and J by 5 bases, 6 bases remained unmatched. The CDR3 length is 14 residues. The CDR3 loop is CASSLTGQNNEQFF. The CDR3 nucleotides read TGTGCCAGCAGCCTCACGGGACAGAACAATGAGCAGTTCTTC.

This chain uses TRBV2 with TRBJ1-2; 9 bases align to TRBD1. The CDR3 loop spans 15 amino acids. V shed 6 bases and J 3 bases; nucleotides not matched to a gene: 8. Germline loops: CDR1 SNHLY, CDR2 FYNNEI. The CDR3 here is CASRLTGTGYYGYTF. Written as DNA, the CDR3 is TGTGCCAGCAGATTAACCGGGACAGGGTACTATGGCTACACCTTC. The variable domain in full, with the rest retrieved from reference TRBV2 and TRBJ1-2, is EPEVTQTPSHQVTQMGQEVILRCVPISNHLYFYWYRQILGQKVEFLVSFYNNEISEKSEIFDDQFSVERPDGSNFTLKIRSTKLEDSAMYFCASRLTGTGYYGYTFGSGTRLTVV.

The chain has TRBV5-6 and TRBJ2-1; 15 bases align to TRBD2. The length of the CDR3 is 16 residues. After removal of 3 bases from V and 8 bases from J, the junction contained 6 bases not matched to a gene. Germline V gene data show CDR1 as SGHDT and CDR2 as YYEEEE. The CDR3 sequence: CASSSGTSGRYYEQFF. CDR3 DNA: TGTGCCAGCAGCTCAGGGACTAGCGGGAGGTATTATGAGCAGTTCTTC.

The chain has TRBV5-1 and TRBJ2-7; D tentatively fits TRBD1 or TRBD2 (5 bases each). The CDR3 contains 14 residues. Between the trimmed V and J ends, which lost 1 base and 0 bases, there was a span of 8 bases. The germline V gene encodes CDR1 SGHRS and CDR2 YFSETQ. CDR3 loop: CASSLMGVSYEQYF. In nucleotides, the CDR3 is TGCGCCAGCAGCTTGATGGGGGTCTCCTACGAGCAGTACTTC.

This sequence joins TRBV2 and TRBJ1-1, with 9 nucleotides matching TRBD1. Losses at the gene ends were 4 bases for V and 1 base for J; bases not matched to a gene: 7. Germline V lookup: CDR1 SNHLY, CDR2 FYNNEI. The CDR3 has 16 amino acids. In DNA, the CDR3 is TGTGCCAGCAGTGCGACCCTACAGGGGGCGAACACTGAAGCTTTCTTT. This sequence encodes CASSATLQGANTEAFF.

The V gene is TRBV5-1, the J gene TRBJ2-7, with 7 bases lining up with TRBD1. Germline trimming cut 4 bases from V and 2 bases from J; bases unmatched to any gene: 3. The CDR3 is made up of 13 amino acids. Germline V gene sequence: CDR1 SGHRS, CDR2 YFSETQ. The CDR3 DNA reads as TGCGCCAGCAGCCAGGGGGACCCCTACGAGCAGTACTTC. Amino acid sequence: CASSQGDPYEQYF.

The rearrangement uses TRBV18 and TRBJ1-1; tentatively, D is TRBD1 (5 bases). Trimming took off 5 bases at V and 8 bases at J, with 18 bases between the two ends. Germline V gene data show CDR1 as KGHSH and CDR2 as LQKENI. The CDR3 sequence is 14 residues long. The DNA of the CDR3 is TGTGCCAGCTCAGAGGGGAGGGGCAATGGAGAAGCTTTCTTT. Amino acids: CASSEGRGNGEAFF. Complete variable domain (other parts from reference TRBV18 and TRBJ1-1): NAGVMQNPRHLVRRRGQEARLRCSPMKGHSHVYWYRQLPEEGLKFMVYLQKENIIDESGMPKERFSAEFPKEGPSILRIQQVVRGDSAAYFCASSEGRGNGEAFFGQGTRLTVV.

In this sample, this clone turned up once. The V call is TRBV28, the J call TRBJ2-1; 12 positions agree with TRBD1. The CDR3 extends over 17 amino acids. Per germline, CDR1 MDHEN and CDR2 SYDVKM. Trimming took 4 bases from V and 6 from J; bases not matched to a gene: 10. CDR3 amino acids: CASSSISPGQGANEQFF. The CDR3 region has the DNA TGTGCCAGCAGTTCAATCTCCCCGGGACAGGGGGCCAATGAGCAGTTCTTC. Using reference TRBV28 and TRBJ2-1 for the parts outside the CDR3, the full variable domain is DVKVTQSSRYLVKRTGEKVFLECVQDMDHENMFWYRQDPGLGLRLIYFSYDVKMKEKGDIPEGYSVSREKKERFSLILESASTNQTSMYLCASSSISPGQGANEQFFGPGTRLTVL.

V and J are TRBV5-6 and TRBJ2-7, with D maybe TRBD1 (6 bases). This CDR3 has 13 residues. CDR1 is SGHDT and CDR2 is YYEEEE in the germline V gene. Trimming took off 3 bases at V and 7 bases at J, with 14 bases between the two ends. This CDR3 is CASSYSRGREQYF. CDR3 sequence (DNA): TGTGCCAGCAGCTACAGCAGGGGTCGGGAGCAGTACTTC.